Presented here are 32 T cell receptor beta chains from one specimen sequenced in a study of blood T cell repertoires in COVID-19. TCRdb's table, derived via immunoSEQ multiplex PCR, lists solely in-frame clones and lacks some. Here the sample spans roughly 98,000 clones, around 92% being singletons. Input material: peripheral blood. The receptor set was obtained from an older woman with active COVID-19.

V gene TRBV2 combines with J gene TRBJ2-5; TRBD1 matches 10 bases. The CDR3 extends over 16 amino acids. With 6 bases clipped from V and 5 bases from J, the junction kept 12 bases outside the gene matches. Germline V gene lookup returns CDR1 SNHLY and CDR2 FYNNEI. The CDR3 coding sequence is TGTGCCAGCAGCAGGCGCCGGGACAGGGGCCAGGAGACCCAGTACTTC. Protein: CASSRRRDRGQETQYF.

The chain has TRBV3-1 (or the pseudogene TRBV3-2) and TRBJ2-3; 11 bases map to TRBD2. Germline V gene sequence: CDR1 LGHDT, CDR2 YNNKEL (reference sequence). V lost 5 bases to trimming and J lost 0 bases; unmatched junction nucleotides: 7. This CDR3 contains 17 residues. CDR3 residues: CASSGTSGFTSTDTQYF. CDR3 nucleotides: TGTGCCAGCAGCGGGACTAGCGGTTTCACTAGCACAGATACGCAGTATTTT.

V gene TRBV2 combines with J gene TRBJ2-2, with TRBD1 identical over 10 bases. V was clipped by 4 bases and J by 7 bases; unmatched bases: 9. The CDR3 is 16 residues long. The germline gives CDR1 SNHLY, CDR2 FYNNEI. In DNA, the CDR3 is TGTGCCAGCAGTGTTAACCGACAGGGGGCGGGCGGGGAGCTGTTTTTT. Amino acids: CASSVNRQGAGGELFF.

The rearrangement joins TRBV19 to TRBJ1-5; D not certain. The length of the CDR3 is 16 residues. Trimming shortened V by 1 base and J by 6 bases, and 16 bases separated the two germline ends. From germline, CDR1 is LNHDA and CDR2 SQIVND (reference sequence). CDR3 residues: CASSIGGQLEVQPQHF. CDR3 nucleotides: TGTGCCAGTAGTATAGGCGGGCAGCTCGAGGTTCAGCCCCAGCATTTT.

This chain uses TRBV29-1 with TRBJ2-7; possible D gene TRBD1, 5 bases. The CDR3 covers 13 residues. Trimming shortened V by 3 bases and J by 5 bases, and 14 bases separated the two germline ends. Germline CDR1 SQVTM, CDR2 ANQGSEA. This CDR3 is CSVEQGPGNEQYF. Here the CDR3 DNA reads TGCAGCGTTGAGCAGGGCCCTGGGAACGAGCAGTACTTC.

The genes are TRBV5-6 and TRBJ1-5, with TRBD1 identical over 8 bases. After removal of 2 bases from V and 5 bases from J, the junction contained 6 bases not matched to a gene. Germline CDR1 is SGHDT and CDR2 is YYEEEE. This CDR3 comprises 15 residues. CDR3 region: CASSFLDREDQPQHF. The CDR3, as DNA: TGTGCCAGCAGCTTTCTGGACAGGGAGGATCAGCCCCAGCATTTT.

The V call is TRBV7-9, the J call TRBJ1-5; D might be TRBD1 (5 bases). The V and J ends lost 0 bases and 0 bases respectively, with 6 bases between them. Germline V gives CDR1 SEHNR, CDR2 FQNEAQ (reference sequence). The CDR3 spans 15 residues. CDR3: CASSLAGASNQPQHF. The CDR3 DNA reads TGTGCCAGCAGCTTAGCAGGGGCTAGCAATCAGCCCCAGCATTTT.

The chain joins TRBV30 to TRBJ2-1; 9 bases fit TRBD1. Germline V gives CDR1 GTSNPN, CDR2 SVGIG (reference sequence). The length of the CDR3 is 13 residues. V dropped 3 bases and J dropped 8; count of bases not matched to a gene: 5. CDR3 loop: CAWSADRGHEQFF. Written as DNA, the CDR3 is TGTGCCTGGAGCGCGGACAGGGGCCATGAGCAGTTCTTC.

The rearrangement links TRBV11-2 to TRBJ2-5; tentatively, D is TRBD2 (5 bases). This CDR3 has 16 amino acids. Germline CDR1 reads SGHAT; CDR2 reads FQNNGV. Trimming took off 5 bases at V and 4 bases at J, with 20 bases between the two ends. The CDR3 bases are TGTGCCAGCAGCCGCCCCCGGGCCCAAGGAGGAGAGACCCAGTACTTC. It is translated as CASSRPRAQGGETQYF.

The chain has TRBV28 and TRBJ2-7; TRBD1 matches at 9 bases. CDR1 MDHEN and CDR2 SYDVKM come from the germline V gene. V was clipped by 8 bases and J by 3 bases; unmatched bases: 11. The CDR3 consists of 15 residues. The CDR3 loop reads CASHSPGTGIYEQYF. Written as DNA, the CDR3 is TGTGCCAGCCACTCCCCCGGGACAGGGATCTACGAGCAGTACTTC.

The chain is built from TRBV2 and TRBJ1-4; 7 nucleotides match TRBD1. The CDR3 spans 14 residues. Germline V CDR1 and CDR2: SNHLY, FYNNEI. V lost 5 bases to trimming and J lost 5 bases; unmatched junction nucleotides: 5. In nucleotides, the CDR3 is TGTGCCAGCAGTCCCGACAGGGTCAATGAAAAACTGTTTTTT. This encodes CASSPDRVNEKLFF. Full variable domain (rest looked up from reference TRBV2 and TRBJ1-4): EPEVTQTPSHQVTQMGQEVILRCVPISNHLYFYWYRQILGQKVEFLVSFYNNEISEKSEIFDDQFSVERPDGSNFTLKIRSTKLEDSAMYFCASSPDRVNEKLFFGSGTQLSVL.

The chain combines TRBV5-5 with TRBJ2-3; maybe TRBD1 (6 bases). The germline CDR1 and CDR2 sequences are SGHKS and YYEKEE (reference sequence). V lost 1 base and J 3 bases, leaving 12 bases between the germline ends. This CDR3 contains 15 residues. This CDR3 is CASSLRVQGTDTQYF. DNA for the CDR3: TGTGCCAGCAGCTTGCGAGTTCAGGGGACAGATACGCAGTATTTT.

The genes are TRBV28 and TRBJ2-2, with D possibly TRBD2 on 6 matching bases. CDR3 size: 15 residues. Trimming cost V 1 base and J 8 bases, with 14 bases left between them. The germline V gene encodes CDR1 MDHEN and CDR2 SYDVKM. CDR3: CASSLYEGGMGELFF. In DNA, the CDR3 is TGTGCCAGCAGTTTATACGAGGGCGGGATGGGGGAGCTGTTTTTT. Drawing the rest from reference TRBV28 and TRBJ2-2, the complete variable domain is DVKVTQSSRYLVKRTGEKVFLECVQDMDHENMFWYRQDPGLGLRLIYFSYDVKMKEKGDIPEGYSVSREKKERFSLILESASTNQTSMYLCASSLYEGGMGELFFGEGSRLTVL.

The rearrangement uses TRBV3-1 (or the pseudogene TRBV3-2) and TRBJ1-1; D may be TRBD1 (5 bases). Between the trimmed V and J ends, which lost 6 bases and 4 bases, there was a span of 9 bases. The V gene's germline CDR1 is LGHDT and CDR2 YNNKEL (reference sequence). This CDR3 comprises 12 residues. This chain's CDR3 is CASSYRSTEAFF. CDR3 nucleotide sequence: TGTGCCAGCAGTTACAGGAGCACTGAAGCTTTCTTT.

This clone appeared once. The limits of the CDR3 on the DNA are not certain, so only TCRdb's listed CDR3 is given. The chain uses TRBV21-1 and TRBJ2-3; the table's D call of TRBD2 was not tested on the DNA. TRBV21-1 is a pseudogene. Counting both end residues, the CDR3 totals 19 amino acids. The CDR3: CASSRLEVASGISSDTQYF.

This clone was found once. The chain couples TRBV7-2 to TRBJ2-3; 10 bases agree with TRBD2. V trimming: 5 bases; J trimming: 0 bases; junction bases outside the gene matches: 5. CDR3 length: 16 residues. The germline gives CDR1 SGHTA, CDR2 FQGNSA. CDR3 amino acids: CASSATSGFSTDTQYF. In DNA, the CDR3 is TGTGCCAGCAGCGCGACTAGCGGGTTTAGCACAGATACGCAGTATTTT.

The chain uses TRBV5-1 and TRBJ1-2; maybe TRBD1 (5 bases). In germline, CDR1 is SGHRS, CDR2 YFSETQ. With 2 bases removed from V and 1 base from J, the gap between germline ends came to 6 bases. The length of the CDR3 is 13 residues. CDR3 protein: CASSFDSNYGYTF. The CDR3 DNA is TGCGCCAGCAGCTTTGACAGTAACTATGGCTACACCTTC.

V is TRBV2 and J is TRBJ2-7; 7 bases line up with TRBD1. The CDR3 sequence is 13 residues long. Germline-derived CDR1 and CDR2 are SNHLY and FYNNEI. V trimming: 2 bases; J trimming: 2 bases; junction bases outside the gene matches: 0. The CDR3 sequence: CASSEQGAYEQYF. In nucleotides, the CDR3 is TGTGCCAGCAGTGAACAGGGGGCCTACGAGCAGTACTTC. Together with reference TRBV2 and TRBJ2-7, the CDR3 gives the full variable domain: EPEVTQTPSHQVTQMGQEVILRCVPISNHLYFYWYRQILGQKVEFLVSFYNNEISEKSEIFDDQFSVERPDGSNFTLKIRSTKLEDSAMYFCASSEQGAYEQYFGPGTRLTVT.

The chain has TRBV7-8 and TRBJ1-3, with D unclear. This CDR3 region has 15 residues. CDR1 and CDR2 (germline): SGHVS, FQNEAQ. Trimming removed 1 base from V and 0 bases from J, with 7 bases in between. The CDR3 loop is CASSLVGISGNTIYF. The DNA for the CDR3 is TGTGCCAGCAGCTTAGTTGGCATCTCTGGAAACACCATATATTTT.

The chain's CDR3 is CSVDRGNTEAFF. The CDR3 coding sequence is TGCAGCGTGGACAGGGGGAACACTGAAGCTTTCTTT. This sequence joins TRBV29-1 and TRBJ1-1; TRBD1 matches 9 bases. The germline V gene has CDR1 SQVTM and CDR2 ANQGSEA. The J segment lost 1 base and the V segment lost 6 bases, leaving 0 bases of the junction unmatched. The CDR3 spans 12 residues.

This chain connects TRBV3-1 (or the pseudogene TRBV3-2) to TRBJ1-3; 7 bases match TRBD1. CDR3 length: 16 residues. The V segment lost 4 bases and the J segment 1 base; nucleotides outside the gene matches: 7. Germline CDR1 and CDR2: LGHDT and YNNKEL (reference sequence). DNA for the CDR3: TGTGCCAGCAGCCCACCCGGGACAGCGTCTGGAAACACCATATATTTT. This translates into CASSPPGTASGNTIYF.

This clone was seen only a few times. The chain combines TRBV27 with TRBJ1-6; no firm D call. The V gene lost 4 bases and the J gene lost 9 bases, with 16 bases spanning the gap. Per the germline V gene, CDR1 is MNHEY and CDR2 is SMNVEV (reference sequence). The CDR3 totals 15 residues. CDR3 coding DNA: TGTGCCAGCAGTTCGAGGGAGGGTAGAGGTTCACCCCTCCACTTT. Amino acid sequence: CASSSREGRGSPLHF.

In DNA, the CDR3 is TGTGCCAGCAGTCACTCACGGACAGTTGTGGAGACCCAGTACTTC. Its translation: CASSHSRTVVETQYF. The chain combines TRBV28 with TRBJ2-5, with a possible D match to TRBD1 (6 bases). Germline CDR1 is MDHEN and CDR2 is SYDVKM. The CDR3 runs 15 residues. Between the trimmed V and J ends, which lost 5 bases and 5 bases, there was a span of 18 bases. The variable domain in full, with the rest retrieved from reference TRBV28 and TRBJ2-5, is DVKVTQSSRYLVKRTGEKVFLECVQDMDHENMFWYRQDPGLGLRLIYFSYDVKMKEKGDIPEGYSVSREKKERFSLILESASTNQTSMYLCASSHSRTVVETQYFGPGTRLLVL.

V is TRBV28 and J is TRBJ1-5; 8 bases match TRBD1. CDR3 length: 16 residues. Germline V gene lookup returns CDR1 MDHEN and CDR2 SYDVKM. The J segment lost 1 base and the V segment lost 6 bases, leaving 8 bases of the junction unmatched. The CDR3 DNA sequence: TGTGCCAGCAGCGGTAGACAGGGGAAAAGCAATCAGCCCCAGCATTTT. Protein product: CASSGRQGKSNQPQHF.

This clone has a handful of counts. Distinct nucleotide sequences in the sample also encode this CDR3. CDR3 amino acids: CASSLQGRETQYF. The CDR3 DNA follows: TGCGCCAGCAGCTTACAAGGGAGAGAGACCCAGTACTTC. The rearrangement uses TRBV5-1 and TRBJ2-5, with a possible D match to TRBD2 (5 bases). V lost 2 bases, J lost 4 bases, and 9 bases lay in between. Per the germline V gene, CDR1 is SGHRS and CDR2 is YFSETQ. There are 13 residues in the CDR3.

V gene TRBV14 combines with J gene TRBJ2-1, with a possible D match to TRBD2 (6 bases). This CDR3 has 14 residues. Per the germline V gene, CDR1 is SGHDN and CDR2 is FVKESK. V was cut by 5 bases and J by 8 bases, with 16 bases left in between. The DNA of the CDR3 is TGTGCCAGCAGCTGGCGGGGTGTTAGGGATGAGCAGTTCTTC. Amino acids: CASSWRGVRDEQFF.

This chain uses TRBV5-4 with TRBJ2-5, with 7 bases that match TRBD1. The CDR3 length is 17 residues. The germline V gene has CDR1 SGHNT and CDR2 YYREEE (reference sequence). Trimming at V came to 0 bases and at J to 4 bases, leaving 12 bases not matched to a gene. The CDR3 sequence: CASSLGHRGYNRETQYF. Written as DNA, the CDR3 is TGTGCCAGCAGCTTGGGGCACAGGGGATATAATAGAGAGACCCAGTACTTC. Filled out from reference TRBV5-4 and TRBJ2-5, the complete variable domain reads ETGVTQSPTHLIKTRGQQVTLRCSSQSGHNTVSWYQQALGQGPQFIFQYYREEENGRGNFPPRFSGLQFPNYSSELNVNALELDDSALYLCASSLGHRGYNRETQYFGPGTRLLVL.

V gene TRBV19 combines with J gene TRBJ1-4, with D uncertain. Germline values: CDR1 LNHDA, CDR2 SQIVND (reference sequence). V dropped 4 bases and J dropped 7 bases, with 22 bases sitting between them. This CDR3 contains 17 residues. The CDR3 here is CASSTPSLRLSIEKLFF. The CDR3 DNA sequence: TGTGCCAGTAGTACGCCCTCCCTCAGGCTCTCTATTGAAAAACTGTTTTTT.

The chain carries TRBV9 and TRBJ1-6; D not certain. V was pared by 5 bases and J by 5 bases, with 5 bases between. The CDR3 covers 12 residues. Germline values: CDR1 SGDLS, CDR2 YYNGEE. CDR3 sequence (DNA): TGTGCCAGCAGGGGAGATAATTCACCCCTCCACTTT. It specifies CASRGDNSPLHF.

This chain joins TRBV29-1 and TRBJ2-6; D possibly corresponds to TRBD2 (5 bases). CDR3 length: 14 amino acids. Trimming took off 6 bases at V and 0 bases at J, with 9 bases between the two ends. The germline V gene has CDR1 SQVTM and CDR2 ANQGSEA. This chain's CDR3 is CSVLGSSGANVLTF. CDR3 in DNA: TGCAGCGTGTTAGGGAGCTCTGGGGCCAACGTCCTGACTTTC.

V and J are TRBV7-6 and TRBJ1-5, with a weak D call TRBD1 (6 bases). This CDR3 region has 17 residues. V lost 3 bases to trimming and J lost 5 bases, with 20 bases between them. Germline values: CDR1 SGHVS, CDR2 FNYEAQ. CDR3 sequence: CASSFHLGTRGHQPQHF. CDR3 sequence (DNA): TGTGCCAGCAGCTTCCACTTAGGGACAAGGGGCCATCAGCCCCAGCATTTT.

V is TRBV7-2 and J is TRBJ1-6, with TRBD1 identical over 8 bases. Looked up from germline, CDR1 is SGHTA and CDR2 is FQGNSA. CDR3 length equals 16 residues. The J segment lost 8 bases and the V segment lost 5 bases, leaving 11 bases of the junction unmatched. CDR3 amino acids: CASSGRRTGRDSPLHF. DNA of the CDR3: TGTGCCAGCAGCGGCCGCCGGACAGGGAGGGATTCACCCCTCCACTTT.